The 21 T cell receptor beta chains given below trace back to one sample, sequenced in a study of cytomegalovirus exposure and HLA in healthy donors. The PCR made use of 60 Vbeta and 13 Jbeta primers. Profiling relied on immunoSEQ multiplex PCR, and the TCRdb table lists in-frame clones only, not all of them. This sample has 75,000 to 100,000 clones, with around three quarters found just once. The specimen sequenced was PBMCs. The receptors originated from a man aged 55-75 years in good health and CMV-seronegative.

The sample holds a few counts of this clone. This sequence joins TRBV19 and TRBJ2-3, with D tentatively TRBD2 (5 bases). V dropped 7 bases and J dropped 5 bases, with 19 bases sitting between them. The CDR3 loop spans 15 amino acids. CDR1 and CDR2 (germline): LNHDA, SQIVND (reference sequence). CDR3 amino acids: CASTAAGGLGDTQYF. Written as DNA, the CDR3 is TGTGCCAGTACGGCTGCGGGCGGGCTAGGAGATACGCAGTATTTT.

This chain joins TRBV9 and TRBJ2-3; 9 bases match TRBD1. This CDR3 contains 15 residues. Germline assignment: CDR1 SGDLS and CDR2 YYNGEE. Trimming at V came to 4 bases and at J to 5 bases, leaving 8 bases not matched to a gene. This CDR3 reads CASSPGQGWGDTQYF. Written as DNA, the CDR3 is TGTGCCAGCAGCCCGGGACAGGGTTGGGGAGATACGCAGTATTTT.

V gene TRBV6-1 combines with J gene TRBJ2-3; 10 positions agree with TRBD1. In germline, CDR1 is MNHNS, CDR2 SASEGT. CDR3 length: 13 residues. Trimming took 8 bases from V and 5 from J; bases not matched to a gene: 4. CDR3 nucleotides: TGTGCCAGCCGACAGGGGGCCCTAGATACGCAGTATTTT. Translated, it gives CASRQGALDTQYF.

The rearrangement joins TRBV7-8 to TRBJ1-5; no reliable D call. This CDR3 is 14 amino acids long. Germline CDR1 and CDR2: SGHVS and FQNEAQ. Trimming stripped 4 bases from V and 2 bases from J, with 9 bases between. DNA of the CDR3: TGTGCCAGCAGCTCATGGGGAGGCAATCAGCCCCAGCATTTT. This codes for CASSSWGGNQPQHF.

The chain combines TRBV6-5 with TRBJ2-6; D perhaps matches TRBD1 (6 bases). CDR1 is MNHEY, CDR2 SVGAGI, per germline. The CDR3 is 15 amino acids. The V end was cut by 6 bases, the J end by 4 bases, with 13 bases between. CDR3 sequence (DNA): TGTGCCAGCAGCTTACTGGGGGCGGGGGCCAACGTCCTGACTTTC. Residues: CASSLLGAGANVLTF.

J is TRBJ2-3 and V is TRBV7-9; 7 nucleotides align to TRBD2. With V trimmed by 4 bases and J by 2 bases, 9 bases remained unmatched. The germline V gene has CDR1 SEHNR and CDR2 FQNEAQ (reference sequence). The CDR3 sequence is 16 residues long. The CDR3 region has the DNA TGTGCCAGCAGCTCGCAGACTAGCCGAGACACAGATACGCAGTATTTT. It specifies CASSSQTSRDTDTQYF.

The V gene is TRBV15, the J gene TRBJ1-4, with D unresolved. Germline V gene sequence: CDR1 LNHNV, CDR2 YYDKDF (reference sequence). V lost 1 base, J lost 14 bases, and 17 bases lay in between. The length of the CDR3 is 14 residues. Here the CDR3 DNA reads TGTGCCACCAGCAGAGGATACAGCAGGAGGGATCTGTTTTTT. Its protein product is CATSRGYSRRDLFF.

V usage is TRBV7-2 and J usage is TRBJ2-2; TRBD1 agrees at 7 bases. The CDR3 runs to 16 residues. The V segment lost 4 bases and the J segment 4 bases; nucleotides outside the gene matches: 9. The germline gives CDR1 SGHTA, CDR2 FQGNSA. The CDR3 loop reads CASSYRPGQSTGELFF. CDR3 DNA sequence: TGTGCCAGCAGCTACCGGCCGGGACAGAGCACCGGGGAGCTGTTTTTT.

The rearrangement joins TRBV5-1 to TRBJ2-1; 7 bases line up with TRBD2. The CDR3 length is 18 residues. V was clipped by 2 bases and J by 4 bases; unmatched bases: 15. Germline V gene lookup returns CDR1 SGHRS and CDR2 YFSETQ. CDR3 residues: CASSFVPRGGGSYNEQFF. The CDR3 DNA reads TGCGCCAGCAGCTTTGTTCCCCGCGGCGGGGGATCTTACAATGAGCAGTTCTTC.

The rearrangement links TRBV19 to TRBJ1-2; 10 bases line up with TRBD1. The CDR3 runs 14 residues. The germline gives CDR1 LNHDA, CDR2 SQIVND (reference sequence). The trim removed 6 bases at V and 6 bases at J, leaving 7 bases unmatched. The CDR3 nucleotides read TGTGCCAGTAGAGATGGGACAGGGGCAGATGGCTACACCTTC. This encodes CASRDGTGADGYTF.

The chain employs TRBV7-6 and TRBJ2-1, with 9 bases aligning to TRBD1. This CDR3 contains 14 residues. The junction had 9 bases not matched to a gene; V was cut back by 5 bases and J by 10 bases. Per germline, CDR1 SGHVS and CDR2 FNYEAQ. DNA for the CDR3: TGTGCCAGCAGCGAACAGGGGGCGCATCTGGAGCAGTTCTTC. It yields the protein CASSEQGAHLEQFF.

The rearrangement joins TRBV30 to TRBJ1-4, with D tentatively TRBD1 (5 bases). V lost 2 bases to trimming and J lost 8 bases, with 15 bases between them. CDR1 is GTSNPN, CDR2 SVGIG, per germline (reference sequence). The CDR3 is 14 residues long. The CDR3 DNA sequence: TGTGCCTGGAGTACGGGGGGGTCTTGGGAAAAACTGTTTTTT. Translation: CAWSTGGSWEKLFF.

The V gene is TRBV25-1, the J gene TRBJ1-5; 7 nucleotides match TRBD1. The CDR3 has 14 residues. Germline V gene lookup returns CDR1 MGHDK and CDR2 SYGVNS. With V trimmed by 5 bases and J by 5 bases, 6 bases remained unmatched. The CDR3 sequence: CASSPTGYYQPQHF. CDR3 nucleotide sequence: TGTGCCAGCAGTCCGACAGGGTATTATCAGCCCCAGCATTTT.

This clone was detected only a few times. This chain joins TRBV4-3 and TRBJ2-7; 10 nucleotides line up with TRBD2. Germline values: CDR1 LGHNA, CDR2 YSLEER. The V segment lost 1 base and the J segment 3 bases; nucleotides outside the gene matches: 9. This CDR3 comprises 17 residues. CDR3 in amino acids: CASSQGPASGGNYEQYF. The CDR3 DNA is TGCGCCAGCAGCCAAGGCCCCGCTAGCGGGGGCAACTACGAGCAGTACTTC.

CDR3 loop: CASSQDWTSGMPGFF. CDR3 nucleotides: TGTGCCAGCAGCCAAGATTGGACTAGCGGGATGCCGGGGTTCTTC. The chain joins TRBV4-2 to TRBJ2-1; TRBD2 matches at 12 bases. This CDR3 is built from 15 residues. The V gene's germline CDR1 is LGHNA and CDR2 YNFKEQ. Trimming cost V 0 bases and J 15 bases; bases outside gene matches: 9.

The rearrangement links TRBV4-3 to TRBJ2-3; 13 bases align to TRBD2. Germline V gives CDR1 LGHNA, CDR2 YSLEER. This CDR3 has 17 residues. J gave up 5 bases and V 2 bases, and 7 bases lay outside the gene matches. CDR3 protein: CASSQLLAGGPQDTQYF. The DNA of the CDR3 is TGCGCCAGCAGCCAATTACTAGCGGGGGGGCCCCAAGATACGCAGTATTTT.

This clone appeared a few times. The chain has TRBV7-2 and TRBJ2-3; D not resolved. Trimming cost V 5 bases and J 1 base, with 13 bases left between them. CDR1 and CDR2 from the germline V gene are SGHTA and FQGNSA. The CDR3 is made up of 15 amino acids. CDR3 bases: TGTGCCAGCAGCCTATTAGCCGCCGGCACAGATACGCAGTATTTT. This sequence encodes CASSLLAAGTDTQYF.

The chain recombines TRBV14 with TRBJ1-2; TRBD1 matches at 7 bases. Germline assignment: CDR1 SGHDN and CDR2 FVKESK. V dropped 7 bases and J dropped 3; count of bases not matched to a gene: 5. There are 13 residues in the CDR3. The CDR3 loop is CASTRTGDYGYTF. CDR3 nucleotides: TGTGCCAGCACCAGGACAGGAGACTATGGCTACACCTTC.

This clone was counted between two and nine times. The chain links TRBV29-1 to TRBJ1-2; TRBD1 might be the D (5 bases). The V and J ends lost 2 bases and 2 bases respectively, with 9 bases between them. Germline CDR1 SQVTM, CDR2 ANQGSEA. There are 13 residues in the CDR3. CDR3 in amino acids: CSVEPRENYGYTF. CDR3 in DNA: TGCAGCGTTGAACCCAGGGAAAACTATGGCTACACCTTC.

J is TRBJ1-1 and V is TRBV18; 9 nucleotides agree with TRBD1. The germline gives CDR1 KGHSH, CDR2 LQKENI. Losses at the gene ends were 6 bases for V and 0 bases for J; bases not matched to a gene: 5. This CDR3 contains 15 residues. Written as DNA, the CDR3 is TGTGCCAGCTCTACGACAGGGGGTATGAACACTGAAGCTTTCTTT. Its protein is CASSTTGGMNTEAFF.

This clone was seen a few times. The rearrangement joins TRBV7-8 to TRBJ2-3, with D perhaps matching TRBD1 (5 bases). The CDR3 totals 15 residues. Germline V gene lookup returns CDR1 SGHVS and CDR2 FQNEAQ. Trimming removed 1 base at V and 0 bases at J, with 8 bases between. Here the CDR3 reads CASSLEGPSTDTQYF. The CDR3 DNA follows: TGTGCCAGCAGCTTAGAGGGGCCTAGCACAGATACGCAGTATTTT.